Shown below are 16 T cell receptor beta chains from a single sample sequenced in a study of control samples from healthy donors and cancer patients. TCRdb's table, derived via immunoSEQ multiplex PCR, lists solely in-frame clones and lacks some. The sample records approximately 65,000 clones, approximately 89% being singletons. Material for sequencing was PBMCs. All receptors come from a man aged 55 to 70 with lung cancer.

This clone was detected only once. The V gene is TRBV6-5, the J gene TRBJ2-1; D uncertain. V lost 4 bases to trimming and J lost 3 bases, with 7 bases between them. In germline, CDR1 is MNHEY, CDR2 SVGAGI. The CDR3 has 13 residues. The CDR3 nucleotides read TGTGCCAGCAGTTCGGACCTCTACAATGAGCAGTTCTTC. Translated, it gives CASSSDLYNEQFF.

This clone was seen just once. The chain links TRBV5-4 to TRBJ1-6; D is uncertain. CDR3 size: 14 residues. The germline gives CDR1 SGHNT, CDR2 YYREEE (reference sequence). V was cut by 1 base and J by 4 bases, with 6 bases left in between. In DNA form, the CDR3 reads TGTGCCAGCAGCTTGTTACAGTATAATTCACCCCTCCACTTT. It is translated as CASSLLQYNSPLHF.

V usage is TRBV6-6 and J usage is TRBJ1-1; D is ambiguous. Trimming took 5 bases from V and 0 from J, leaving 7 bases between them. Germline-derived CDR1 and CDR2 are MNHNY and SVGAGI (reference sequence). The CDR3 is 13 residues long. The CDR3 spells CASSAFMNTEAFF. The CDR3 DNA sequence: TGTGCCAGCAGTGCTTTTATGAACACTGAAGCTTTCTTT.

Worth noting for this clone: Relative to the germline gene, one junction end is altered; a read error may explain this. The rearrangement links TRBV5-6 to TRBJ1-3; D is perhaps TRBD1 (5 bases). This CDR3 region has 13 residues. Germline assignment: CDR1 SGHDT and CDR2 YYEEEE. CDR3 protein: CASRGRPGNTIYF. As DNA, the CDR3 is TGTGCCAGCCGGGGACGGCCTGGGAACACCATATATTTT.

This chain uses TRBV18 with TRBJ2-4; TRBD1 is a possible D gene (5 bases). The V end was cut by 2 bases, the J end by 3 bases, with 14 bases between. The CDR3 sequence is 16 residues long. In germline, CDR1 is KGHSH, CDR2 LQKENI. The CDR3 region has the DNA TGTGCCAGCTCACCAAGGGGCACCACCGTCAAAAACATTCAGTACTTC. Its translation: CASSPRGTTVKNIQYF.

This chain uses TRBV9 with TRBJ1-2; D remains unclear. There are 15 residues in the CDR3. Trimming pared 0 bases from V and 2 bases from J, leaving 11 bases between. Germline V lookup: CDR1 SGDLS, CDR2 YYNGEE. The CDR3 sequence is CASSVGVGWNYGYTF. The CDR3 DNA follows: TGTGCCAGCAGCGTAGGAGTCGGTTGGAACTATGGCTACACCTTC. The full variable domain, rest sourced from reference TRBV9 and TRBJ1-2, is DSGVTQTPKHLITATGQRVTLRCSPRSGDLSVYWYQQSLDQGLQFLIQYYNGEERAKGNILERFSAQQFPDLHSELNLSSLELGDSALYFCASSVGVGWNYGYTFGSGTRLTVV.

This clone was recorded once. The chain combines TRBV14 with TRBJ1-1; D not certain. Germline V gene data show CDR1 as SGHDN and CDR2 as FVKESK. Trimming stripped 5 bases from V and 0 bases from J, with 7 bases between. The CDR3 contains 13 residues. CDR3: CASSSDMNTEAFF. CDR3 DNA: TGTGCCAGCAGCTCCGACATGAACACTGAAGCTTTCTTT.

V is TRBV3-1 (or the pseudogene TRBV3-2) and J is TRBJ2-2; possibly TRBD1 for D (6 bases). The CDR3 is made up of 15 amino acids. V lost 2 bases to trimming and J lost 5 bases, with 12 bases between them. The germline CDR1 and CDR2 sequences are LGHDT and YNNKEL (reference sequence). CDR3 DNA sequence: TGTGCCAGCAGCCAATCGTTCAGGGGAACCGGGGAGCTGTTTTTT. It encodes CASSQSFRGTGELFF.

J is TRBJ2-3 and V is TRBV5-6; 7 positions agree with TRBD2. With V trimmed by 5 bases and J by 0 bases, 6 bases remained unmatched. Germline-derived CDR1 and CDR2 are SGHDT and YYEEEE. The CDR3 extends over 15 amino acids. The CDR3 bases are TGTGCCAGCAGTAATATGCGGGGGAGCACAGATACGCAGTATTTT. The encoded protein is CASSNMRGSTDTQYF.

CDR3 in DNA: TGTGCCAGCAGCCAAGTTACCGGACAGCCCCAGCATTTT. Encoded protein: CASSQVTGQPQHF. V and J are TRBV3-1 (or the pseudogene TRBV3-2) and TRBJ1-5, with no clear D. The V end lost 1 base, the J end lost 7 bases, and 8 bases lay between the germline ends. This CDR3 has 13 amino acids. Germline CDR1 LGHDT, CDR2 YNNKEL (reference sequence).

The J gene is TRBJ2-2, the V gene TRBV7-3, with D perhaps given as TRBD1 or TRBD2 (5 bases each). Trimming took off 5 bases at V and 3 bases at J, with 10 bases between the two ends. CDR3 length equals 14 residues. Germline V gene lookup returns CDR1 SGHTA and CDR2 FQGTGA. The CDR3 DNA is TGTGCCAGCAGCCCCGGGACCCACACCGGGGAGCTGTTTTTT. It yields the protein CASSPGTHTGELFF.

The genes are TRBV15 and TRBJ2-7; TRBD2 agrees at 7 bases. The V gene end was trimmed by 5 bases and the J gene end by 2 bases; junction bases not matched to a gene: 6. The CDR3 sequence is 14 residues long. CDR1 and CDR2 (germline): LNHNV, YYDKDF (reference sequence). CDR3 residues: CATSDPSGAYEQYV. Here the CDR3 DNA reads TGTGCCACCAGCGATCCAAGCGGGGCCTACGAGCAGTACGTC.

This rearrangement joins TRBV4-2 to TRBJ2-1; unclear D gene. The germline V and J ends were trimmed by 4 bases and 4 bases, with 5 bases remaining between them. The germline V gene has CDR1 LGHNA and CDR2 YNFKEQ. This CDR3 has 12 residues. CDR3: CASSLSYNEQFF. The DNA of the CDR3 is TGTGCCAGCAGCCTATCATACAATGAGCAGTTCTTC.

The DNA for the CDR3 is TGCAGCGTTGCTCCGCACAAACTTTTTAACTATGGCTACACCTTC. This gives the protein CSVAPHKLFNYGYTF. V usage is TRBV29-1 and J usage is TRBJ1-2; unclear D gene. Germline lookup yields CDR1 SQVTM and CDR2 ANQGSEA. The CDR3 totals 15 residues. Between the trimmed V and J ends, which lost 4 bases and 1 base, there was a span of 16 bases.

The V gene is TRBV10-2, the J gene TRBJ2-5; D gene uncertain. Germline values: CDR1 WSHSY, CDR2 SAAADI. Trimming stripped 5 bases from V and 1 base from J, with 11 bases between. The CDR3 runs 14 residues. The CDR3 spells CASSSTTRQETQYF. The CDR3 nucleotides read TGCGCCAGCAGTTCAACGACACGCCAAGAGACCCAGTACTTC.

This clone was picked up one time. The CDR3 is CASSQGLARNSPLHF. CDR3 coding DNA: TGTGCCAGCAGCCAAGGACTGGCCCGAAATTCACCCCTCCACTTT. The chain recombines TRBV3-1 (or the pseudogene TRBV3-2) with TRBJ1-6; the D is unclear. Trimming cost V 1 base and J 7 bases, with 11 bases left between them. The CDR3 is 15 amino acids. CDR1 is LGHDT and CDR2 is YNNKEL in the germline V gene (reference sequence).